These T cell receptor beta chains were read from a single sample in a study of shared clonotypes between healthy human individuals. The data were produced by immunoSEQ multiplex PCR, yet TCRdb's version contains in-frame clones alone and is incomplete. The sample has about 2.4 million clones; around nine tenths are singletons. The sample comprised naive CD4+ T cells sorted from blood. Source of these receptors: a man aged 18 to 30 in good health. Each CDR3 is given with its conserved first and last residue.

cdr3_aa: CASSYSGAGYTF; v_call: TRBV6-5; j_call: TRBJ1-2; cdr3_length: 12
cdr3_aa: CATSTGASSYNEQFF; v_call: TRBV15; j_call: TRBJ2-1; cdr3_length: 15
cdr3_aa: CASSHDGAPYNEQFF; v_call: TRBV13; j_call: TRBJ2-1; cdr3_length: 15
cdr3_aa: CASSVDTAHSYNEQFF; v_call: TRBV9; j_call: TRBJ2-1; cdr3_length: 16
cdr3_aa: CASSFRDGGDTQYF; v_call: TRBV5-1; j_call: TRBJ2-3; cdr3_length: 14
cdr3_aa: CASSESAGGNSEQFF; v_call: TRBV2; j_call: TRBJ2-1; cdr3_length: 15
cdr3_aa: CASSPDSNYGYTF; v_call: TRBV18; j_call: TRBJ1-2; cdr3_length: 13
cdr3_aa: CASSIQGGGQPQHF; v_call: TRBV19; j_call: TRBJ1-5; cdr3_length: 14
cdr3_aa: CASSGIYDSWAFF; v_call: TRBV10-2; j_call: TRBJ1-1; cdr3_length: 13
cdr3_aa: CAWGTGPHEQYF; v_call: TRBV30; j_call: TRBJ2-7; cdr3_length: 12
cdr3_aa: CASSLEDRGVTEQYF; v_call: TRBV5-4; j_call: TRBJ2-7; cdr3_length: 15
cdr3_aa: CASGTESSYEQYF; v_call: TRBV5-4; j_call: TRBJ2-7; cdr3_length: 13
cdr3_aa: CASSDRGAYGYTF; v_call: TRBV9; j_call: TRBJ1-2; cdr3_length: 13
cdr3_aa: CASSQVGWGSSGNTIYF; v_call: TRBV4-1; j_call: TRBJ1-3; cdr3_length: 17
cdr3_aa: CASSLVVAGGGKLFF; v_call: TRBV7-9; j_call: TRBJ1-4; cdr3_length: 15
cdr3_aa: CASSLRGNTNTGELFF; v_call: TRBV5-6; j_call: TRBJ2-2; cdr3_length: 16
cdr3_aa: CASSSRTETYEQYF; v_call: TRBV5-1; j_call: TRBJ2-7; cdr3_length: 14
cdr3_aa: CASSLDRPGTGIRPSSYGYTF; v_call: TRBV5-1; j_call: TRBJ1-2; cdr3_length: 21
cdr3_aa: CASSSHQPPGTGVFF; v_call: TRBV4-1; j_call: TRBJ1-1; cdr3_length: 15
cdr3_aa: CASSPTSEGSYEQYF; v_call: TRBV7-9; j_call: NA; cdr3_length: 15
cdr3_aa: CASSYDWGLAGKTQYF; v_call: TRBV6-5; j_call: TRBJ2-3; cdr3_length: 16
cdr3_aa: CASSPTGTYEQYF; v_call: TRBV5-1; j_call: TRBJ2-7; cdr3_length: 13
cdr3_aa: CASRGRTNYGYTF; v_call: TRBV2; j_call: TRBJ1-2; cdr3_length: 13
cdr3_aa: CASSPGRQTSGPVSSYNEQFF; v_call: TRBV18; j_call: TRBJ2-1; cdr3_length: 21
cdr3_aa: CASSLQWIETQYF; v_call: TRBV7-6; j_call: TRBJ2-5; cdr3_length: 13
cdr3_aa: CASSRQGEAFF; v_call: TRBV6-5; j_call: TRBJ1-1; cdr3_length: 11
cdr3_aa: CAWSQGTDQPQHF; v_call: TRBV30; j_call: TRBJ1-5; cdr3_length: 13
cdr3_aa: CASSPPLQGGYGYTF; v_call: TRBV7-2; j_call: TRBJ1-2; cdr3_length: 15
cdr3_aa: CASTRGQSNQPQHF; v_call: TRBV19; j_call: TRBJ1-5; cdr3_length: 14
cdr3_aa: CASSPTGLYGYTF; v_call: TRBV5-6; j_call: TRBJ1-2; cdr3_length: 13
cdr3_aa: CASSLRASGVGDTQYF; v_call: TRBV5-1; j_call: TRBJ2-3; cdr3_length: 16
cdr3_aa: CASSPARQGGYGYTF; v_call: TRBV4-1; j_call: TRBJ1-2; cdr3_length: 15
cdr3_aa: CAISDPDTLPSYNEQFF; v_call: TRBV10-3; j_call: TRBJ2-1; cdr3_length: 17
cdr3_aa: CASSLTRVEDTQYF; v_call: TRBV7-9; j_call: TRBJ2-3; cdr3_length: 14
cdr3_aa: CASSVGTVYQETQYF; v_call: TRBV6-1; j_call: TRBJ2-5; cdr3_length: 15
cdr3_aa: CASSLEGQGGQPQHF; v_call: TRBV5-1; j_call: TRBJ1-5; cdr3_length: 15
cdr3_aa: CASRSSYEQYF; v_call: TRBV10-1; j_call: TRBJ2-7; cdr3_length: 11
cdr3_aa: CASSQGPAGGEPTYEQYF; v_call: TRBV4-3; j_call: TRBJ2-7; cdr3_length: 18
cdr3_aa: CASSPLGQGTGELFF; v_call: TRBV5-5; j_call: TRBJ2-2; cdr3_length: 15
cdr3_aa: CASSPDRAVETQYF; v_call: TRBV5-8; j_call: TRBJ2-5; cdr3_length: 14
cdr3_aa: CASSAYLAGDGDTQYF; v_call: TRBV6-6; j_call: TRBJ2-3; cdr3_length: 16
cdr3_aa: CASTVRAEAFF; v_call: TRBV19; j_call: TRBJ1-1; cdr3_length: 11